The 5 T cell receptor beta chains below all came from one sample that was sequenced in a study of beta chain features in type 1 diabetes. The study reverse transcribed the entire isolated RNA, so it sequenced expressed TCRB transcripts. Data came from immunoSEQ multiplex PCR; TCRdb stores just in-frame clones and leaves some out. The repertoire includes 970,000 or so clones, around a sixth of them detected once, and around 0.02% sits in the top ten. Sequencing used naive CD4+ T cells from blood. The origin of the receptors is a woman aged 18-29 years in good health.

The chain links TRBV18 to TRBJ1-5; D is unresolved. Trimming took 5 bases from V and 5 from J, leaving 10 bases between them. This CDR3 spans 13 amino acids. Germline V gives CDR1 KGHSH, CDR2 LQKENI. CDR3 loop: CASSADQDQPQHF. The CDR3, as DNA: TGTGCCAGCTCAGCGGACCAAGATCAGCCCCAGCATTTT. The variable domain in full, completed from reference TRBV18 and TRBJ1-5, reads NAGVMQNPRHLVRRRGQEARLRCSPMKGHSHVYWYRQLPEEGLKFMVYLQKENIIDESGMPKERFSAEFPKEGPSILRIQQVVRGDSAAYFCASSADQDQPQHFGDGTRLSIL.

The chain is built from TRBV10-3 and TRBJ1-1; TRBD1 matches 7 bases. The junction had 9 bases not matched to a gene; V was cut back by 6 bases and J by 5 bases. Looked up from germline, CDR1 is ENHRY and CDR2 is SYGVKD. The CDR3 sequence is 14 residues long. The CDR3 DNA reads TGTGCCATCAGACTTGACAGGGAGGTGACTGAAGCTTTCTTT. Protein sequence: CAIRLDREVTEAFF.

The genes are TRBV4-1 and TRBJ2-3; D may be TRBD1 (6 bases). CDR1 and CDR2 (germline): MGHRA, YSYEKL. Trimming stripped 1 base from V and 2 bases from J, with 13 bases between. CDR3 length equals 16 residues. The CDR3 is CASSQVFGTITDTQYF. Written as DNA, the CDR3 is TGCGCCAGCAGCCAAGTTTTCGGGACAATCACAGATACGCAGTATTTT.

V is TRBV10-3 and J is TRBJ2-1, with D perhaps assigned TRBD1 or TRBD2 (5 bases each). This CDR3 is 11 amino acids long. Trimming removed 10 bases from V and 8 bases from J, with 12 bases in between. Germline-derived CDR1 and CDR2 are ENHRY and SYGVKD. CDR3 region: CASSGTYEQFF. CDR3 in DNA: TGTGCCAGCTCCGGGACCTATGAGCAGTTCTTC.

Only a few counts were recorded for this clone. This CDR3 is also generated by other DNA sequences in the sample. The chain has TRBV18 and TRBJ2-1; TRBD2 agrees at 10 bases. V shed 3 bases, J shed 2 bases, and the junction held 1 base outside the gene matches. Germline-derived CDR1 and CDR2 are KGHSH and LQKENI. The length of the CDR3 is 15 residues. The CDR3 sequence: CASSPLAGAYNEQFF. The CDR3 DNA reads TGTGCCAGCTCACCTCTAGCGGGAGCCTACAATGAGCAGTTCTTC. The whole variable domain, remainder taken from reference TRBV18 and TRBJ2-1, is NAGVMQNPRHLVRRRGQEARLRCSPMKGHSHVYWYRQLPEEGLKFMVYLQKENIIDESGMPKERFSAEFPKEGPSILRIQQVVRGDSAAYFCASSPLAGAYNEQFFGPGTRLTVL.